The 2 T cell receptor beta chains below all came from one sample that was sequenced in a study of Ad26.COV2.S vaccination and SARS-CoV-2 variants. Profiled with immunoSEQ multiplex PCR; TCRdb holds only in-frame clones, not every one. This table has fewer than 500,000 clones, 90% appearing once. The treatment is: about 20 received Ad26.COV2.S at low or high dose, single or two shots; 5 received placebo; per-sample allocation not given. The samples date from day 63 after the first vaccine or placebo injection. The sequencing here drew on peripheral blood, taken in a trial of Ad26.COV2.S vaccine versus placebo. The receptors here all came from a person between 18 and 65 years old who received the Ad26.COV2.S COVID-19 vaccine or a placebo.

The CDR3 loop reads CASSNMRGGGGNQPQHF. Here the CDR3 DNA reads TGTGCCAGTAGCAATATGAGGGGGGGAGGTGGCAATCAGCCCCAGCATTTT. The rearrangement uses TRBV19 and TRBJ1-5; D perhaps matches TRBD1 (6 bases). V was clipped by 6 bases and J by 2 bases, with 20 bases between them. This CDR3 region has 17 residues. The germline V gene encodes CDR1 LNHDA and CDR2 SQIVND (reference sequence).

J is TRBJ2-2 and V is TRBV30, with 7 bases that match TRBD1. V lost 5 bases, J lost 1 base, and 4 bases stayed unmatched. CDR3 length: 14 residues. Looked up from germline, CDR1 is GTSNPN and CDR2 is SVGIG (reference sequence). The CDR3 protein is CAWGTVWNTGELFF. The DNA for the CDR3 is TGTGCCTGGGGGACAGTTTGGAACACCGGGGAGCTGTTTTTT.